Listed below are T cell receptor beta chains from one sample, sequenced in a study of T cells after yellow fever vaccination. TCRdb re-derived calls from the 5' RACE reads in MiXCR, one entry per CDR3 protein. The repertoire includes a few hundred thousand distinct CDR3 sequences, roughly 8.3% of them detected once, and approximately 15% sits in the top ten. Sample: PBMCs, taken about 49 days after the first yellow fever vaccination. The receptors come from a man between 18 and 29 years old who received the YFV17D yellow fever vaccine. Each CDR3 is given with its conserved first and last residue. The D gene is left open where the match is weak. Rows give clone size only sometimes, using once, few, many, or a class for an expanded clone.

DNA	CDR3	D	J	V	size
TGTGCCAGCAGACTGGACGGGAGTCATGAGCAGTTCTTC	CASRLDGSHEQFF	.	TRBJ2-1	TRBV6-1	.
TGCGCCAGCAGCCGCGGGGGGGACAATGAGCAGTTCTTC	CASSRGGDNEQFF	TRBD2	TRBJ2-1	TRBV5-1	.
TGTGCCAGCAGTCTTGGGAAGACCCAGTACTTC	CASSLGKTQYF	.	TRBJ2-5	TRBV28	many
TGCAGTGCTCAGGGCTTGGGACAGCCGAGTCTAGGCACAGATACGCAGTATTTT	CSAQGLGQPSLGTDTQYF	TRBD1	TRBJ2-3	TRBV20-1	few
TGTGCCAGCAGCCTGCCGACAGGAAACTATGGCTACACCTTC	CASSLPTGNYGYTF	.	TRBJ1-2	TRBV7-9	many
TGCGCCAGCAGCCAAGGATCGAGCCCCTCGAATGAAAAACTGTTTTTT	CASSQGSSPSNEKLFF	.	TRBJ1-4	TRBV4-3	few
TGCGCCAGCAGCACGGGACAGGGCGGCATTCAGTACTTC	CASSTGQGGIQYF	TRBD1	TRBJ2-4	TRBV5-1	.
TGTGCCAGCAGTCATGGGACAGGGGGTGAAAAACTGTTTTTT	CASSHGTGGEKLFF	TRBD1	TRBJ1-4	TRBV6-1	few
TGTGCCAGCAGCCAAGGCCTCGAAAGCAATCAGCCCCAGCATTTT	CASSQGLESNQPQHF	.	TRBJ1-5	TRBV3-1	.
TGTGCCAGCAGTTTATGGGGGGGAAACATTCAGTACTTC	CASSLWGGNIQYF	TRBD2	TRBJ2-4	TRBV27	few
TGTGCCAGCACCAGGGACTGGGCCGGGGAGCTGTTTTTT	CASTRDWAGELFF	.	TRBJ2-2	TRBV6-2/TRBV6-3	few
TGTGCCAGCAGCTCCGCCCGTCCGAGCTCCTACAATGAGCAGTTCTTC	CASSSARPSSYNEQFF	.	TRBJ2-1	TRBV5-4	.
TGTGCCAGCAGCATCAGACAGGGTGGCACCGGGGAGCTGTTTTTT	CASSIRQGGTGELFF	TRBD1	TRBJ2-2	TRBV7-9	.
TGTGCCAGCAGCACCGCTCCAGTCGGTTCACCCCTCCACTTT	CASSTAPVGSPLHF	.	TRBJ1-6	TRBV6-2/TRBV6-3	.
TGTGCCATCAGTGCCCAGGGAAATGGGGAGACCCAGTACTTC	CAISAQGNGETQYF	.	TRBJ2-5	TRBV10-3	once
TGTGCCAGCAGTTTAACAGGAGACAGGGGGCGGGAGTTCTTC	CASSLTGDRGREFF	TRBD1	TRBJ2-1	TRBV12-3/TRBV12-4	many
TGTGCCAGCAGCTTAGCCCAGGATAGGTTCAACTATGGCTACACCTTC	CASSLAQDRFNYGYTF	.	TRBJ1-2	TRBV7-9	.
TGTGCCAGCAGTTACTCTGGGGGGGAGGGGGAGCTGTTTTTT	CASSYSGGEGELFF	TRBD2	TRBJ2-2	TRBV6-5	.
TGTGCCAGCAGTTACTTGGGGGGATACGAGCAGTACTTC	CASSYLGGYEQYF	.	TRBJ2-7	TRBV6-6	few
TGTGCCATCAGTGGCAGCCGGGTAGAAGCGGAGACCCAGTACTTC	CAISGSRVEAETQYF	.	TRBJ2-5	TRBV10-3	few
TGTGCCAGCAGTAAAGGCGTGAAGGGGGTTAGGGGAGAGACCCAGTACTTC	CASSKGVKGVRGETQYF	.	TRBJ2-5	TRBV6-1	few
TGCAGTGCTAGAACGCTTAGCGGCTCCTACGAGCAGTACTTC	CSARTLSGSYEQYF	.	TRBJ2-7	TRBV20-1	.
TGTGCCAGCAGTAGAAGCCGTAGCACCGGGGAGCTGTTTTTT	CASSRSRSTGELFF	.	TRBJ2-2	TRBV12-3/TRBV12-4	.
TGCGCCAGCAGCGCTACCTACAGCCAAGAGACCCAGTACTTC	CASSATYSQETQYF	.	TRBJ2-5	TRBV5-1	many
TGTGCCAGCAGCTTAGGCGCGGGAAGGGAGACCCAGTACTTC	CASSLGAGRETQYF	.	TRBJ2-5	TRBV7-2	many
TGTGCCAGCAGTGAACCGGGACTAGCCCCAGATACGCAGTATTTT	CASSEPGLAPDTQYF	TRBD2	TRBJ2-3	TRBV6-1	.
TGTGCCAGCAGCGGGGTCCCGATGGTGAACACTGAAGCTTTCTTT	CASSGVPMVNTEAFF	.	TRBJ1-1	TRBV9	.